This TCR beta chain was sequenced during a study of blood T cells in healthy people across ages. Details on this clonotype: Its antigen is currently unknown.

The CDR3 loop spans 14 amino acids. The germline V gene encodes CDR1 ENHRY and CDR2 SYGVKD. V was shortened by 5 bases and J by 1 base, with 10 bases between the two germline ends. Individuals who donated were healthy Caucasians from Russia aged about 6 to 100. Researchers report isolating at least 6 million PBMCs per sample. A second PCR, run for 7 to 11 cycles, used a sample-barcoded 5' primer plus a J-beta primer mix. Via MiXCR, TCRdb re-called the 5' RACE reads, giving one row per CDR3 protein. The sample includes hundreds of thousands of distinct CDR3 sequences, approximately 30% seen only once; the top ten take 15%. Study findings and constraints: Expanded clonotype changes were possibly confounded by unknown donor CMV status. Diversity figures based on one million T cells were deemed too low.

This chain uses TRBV10-3 with TRBJ2-3; D ambiguous. The sequence was collected from a woman older than 75 in good health. The sample comprised blood. Here the CDR3 reads CAISRVTRTDTQYF. The CDR3 DNA follows: TGTGCCATCAGTCGTGTTACCCGCACAGATACGCAGTATTTT.